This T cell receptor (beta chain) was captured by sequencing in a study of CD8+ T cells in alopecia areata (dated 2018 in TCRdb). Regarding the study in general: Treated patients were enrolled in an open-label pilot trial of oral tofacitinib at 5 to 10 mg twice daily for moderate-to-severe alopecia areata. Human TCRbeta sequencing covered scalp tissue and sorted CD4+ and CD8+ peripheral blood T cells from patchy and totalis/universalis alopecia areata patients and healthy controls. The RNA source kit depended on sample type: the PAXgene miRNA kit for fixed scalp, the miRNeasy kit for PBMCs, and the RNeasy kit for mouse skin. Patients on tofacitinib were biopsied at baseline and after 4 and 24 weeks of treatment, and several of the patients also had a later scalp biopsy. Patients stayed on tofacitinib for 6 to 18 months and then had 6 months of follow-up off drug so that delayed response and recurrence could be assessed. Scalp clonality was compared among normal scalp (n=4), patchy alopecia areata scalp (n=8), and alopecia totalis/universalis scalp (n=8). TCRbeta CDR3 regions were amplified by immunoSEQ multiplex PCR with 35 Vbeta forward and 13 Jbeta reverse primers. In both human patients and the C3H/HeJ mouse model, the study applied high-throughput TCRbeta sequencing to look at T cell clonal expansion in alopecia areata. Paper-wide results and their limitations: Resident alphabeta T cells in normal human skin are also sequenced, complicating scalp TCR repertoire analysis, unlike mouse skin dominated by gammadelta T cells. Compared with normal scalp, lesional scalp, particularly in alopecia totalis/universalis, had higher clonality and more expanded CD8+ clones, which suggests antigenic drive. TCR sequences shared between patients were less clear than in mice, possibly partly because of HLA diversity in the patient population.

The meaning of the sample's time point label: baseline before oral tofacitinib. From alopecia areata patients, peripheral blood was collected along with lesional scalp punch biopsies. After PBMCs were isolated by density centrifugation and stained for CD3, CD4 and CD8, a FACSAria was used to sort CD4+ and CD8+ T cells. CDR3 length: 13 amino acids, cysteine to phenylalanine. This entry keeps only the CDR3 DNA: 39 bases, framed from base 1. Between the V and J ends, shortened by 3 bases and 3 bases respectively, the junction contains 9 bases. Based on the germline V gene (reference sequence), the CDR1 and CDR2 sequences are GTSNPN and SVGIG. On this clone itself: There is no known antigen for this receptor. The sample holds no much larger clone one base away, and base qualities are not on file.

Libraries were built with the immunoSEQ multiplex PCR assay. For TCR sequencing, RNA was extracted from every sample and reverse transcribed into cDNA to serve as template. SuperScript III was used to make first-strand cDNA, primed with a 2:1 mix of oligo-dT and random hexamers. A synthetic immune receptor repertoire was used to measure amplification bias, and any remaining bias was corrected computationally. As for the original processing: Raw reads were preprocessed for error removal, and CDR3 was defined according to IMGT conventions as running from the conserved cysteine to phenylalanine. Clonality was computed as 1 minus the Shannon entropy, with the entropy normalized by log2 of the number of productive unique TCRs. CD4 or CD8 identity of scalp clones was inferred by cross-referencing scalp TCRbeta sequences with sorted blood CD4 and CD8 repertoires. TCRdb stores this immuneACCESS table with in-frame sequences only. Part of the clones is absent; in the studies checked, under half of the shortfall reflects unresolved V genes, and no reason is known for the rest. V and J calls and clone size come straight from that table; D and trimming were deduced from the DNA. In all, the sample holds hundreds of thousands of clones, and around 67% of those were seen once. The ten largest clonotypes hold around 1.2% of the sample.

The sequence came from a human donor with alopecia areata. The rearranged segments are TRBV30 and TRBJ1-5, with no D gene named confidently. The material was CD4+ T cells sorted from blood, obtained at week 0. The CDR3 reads CAWRSGYNQPQHF. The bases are TGTGCCTGGAGGTCCGGGTACAATCAGCCCCAGCATTTT.